Shown below are 9 T cell receptor beta chains from a single sample sequenced in a study of T cell responses to AZD1222 COVID-19 vaccine. The table came from immunoSEQ multiplex PCR; TCRdb's copy has only in-frame clones and leaves some out. The table records roughly 150,000 clones, around 85% of them present only once. Sample: peripheral blood, taken after recovery from COVID-19. The receptors derive from an adult who had recovered from COVID-19.

The rearrangement links TRBV5-4 to TRBJ1-4; maybe TRBD1 (6 bases). CDR3 length: 15 amino acids. Germline V gives CDR1 SGHNT, CDR2 YYREEE (reference sequence). V was shortened by 8 bases and J by 1 base, with 15 bases between the two germline ends. The CDR3 is CASQGGLGTNEKLFF. CDR3 sequence (DNA): TGTGCCAGTCAAGGGGGGCTAGGAACTAATGAAAAACTGTTTTTT.

This chain uses TRBV5-8 with TRBJ2-5; weak D call: TRBD1 (5 bases). Deletions cut 0 bases from V and 0 bases from J, with 15 bases between. The CDR3 totals 17 residues. Germline CDR1 is SGHTS and CDR2 is YDEGEE. CDR3 coding DNA: TGTGCCAGCAGCTTGGCCTGGCAGGGATCGTACCAAGAGACCCAGTACTTC. Its protein is CASSLAWQGSYQETQYF.

The CDR3 protein is CASSPHRDSQLTEAFF. CDR3 sequence (DNA): TGTGCCAGCAGTCCTCACCGGGACAGCCAACTCACTGAAGCTTTCTTT. The J gene is TRBJ1-1, the V gene TRBV28, with 7 bases lining up with TRBD1. With 5 bases clipped from V and 4 bases from J, the junction kept 13 bases outside the gene matches. Germline CDR1 is MDHEN and CDR2 is SYDVKM. The CDR3 contains 16 residues. The entire variable domain, with the rest obtained from reference TRBV28 and TRBJ1-1, is as follows: DVKVTQSSRYLVKRTGEKVFLECVQDMDHENMFWYRQDPGLGLRLIYFSYDVKMKEKGDIPEGYSVSREKKERFSLILESASTNQTSMYLCASSPHRDSQLTEAFFGQGTRLTVV.

The rearrangement uses TRBV7-3 and TRBJ2-2; 9 nucleotides line up with TRBD2. CDR1 is SGHTA and CDR2 is FQGTGA in the germline V gene. Germline trimming cut 4 bases from V and 3 bases from J; bases unmatched to any gene: 3. The CDR3 is made up of 15 amino acids. CDR3: CASSSAGGHTGELFF. CDR3 nucleotide sequence: TGTGCCAGCAGCTCGGCGGGAGGGCACACCGGGGAGCTGTTTTTT.

This chain connects TRBV5-1 to TRBJ1-5; D gene ambiguous. The CDR3 runs 13 residues. V gave up 4 bases and J gave up 7 bases, with 12 bases separating them. From germline, CDR1 is SGHRS and CDR2 YFSETQ. The CDR3: CASSPQSGQPQHF. The CDR3 DNA is TGCGCCAGCAGCCCGCAATCTGGGCAGCCCCAGCATTTT.

J is TRBJ1-3 and V is TRBV5-8; unclear D gene. Trimming cost V 2 bases and J 3 bases, with 9 bases left between them. The CDR3 sequence is 14 residues long. CDR1 is SGHTS, CDR2 YDEGEE, per germline. CDR3 region: CASSFQTLGNTIYF. The DNA of the CDR3 is TGTGCCAGCAGCTTCCAAACGCTTGGAAACACCATATATTTT.

This chain uses TRBV6-1 with TRBJ2-7; D unclear. CDR1 is MNHNS, CDR2 SASEGT, per germline. CDR3 size: 14 residues. V was cut by 2 bases and J by 2 bases, with 10 bases left in between. CDR3 loop: CASSESQTPYEQYF. The CDR3 DNA reads TGTGCCAGCAGTGAAAGCCAAACCCCCTACGAGCAGTACTTC.

This clone has just a few counts. The chain carries TRBV27 and TRBJ2-5, with 7 bases lining up with TRBD2. V dropped 5 bases and J dropped 7; count of bases not matched to a gene: 7. The CDR3 runs 13 residues. Germline-derived CDR1 and CDR2 are MNHEY and SMNVEV (reference sequence). The CDR3 DNA is TGTGCCAGCAGTACCGACCCGGGGGGGACCCAGTACTTC. Translating it yields CASSTDPGGTQYF.

In nucleotides, the CDR3 is TGTGCCAGCAGTTTAGGTGGGAGCTCCTACAATGAGCAGTTCTTC. It specifies CASSLGGSSYNEQFF. The rearrangement links TRBV27 to TRBJ2-1; tentatively, D is TRBD2 (5 bases). V lost 2 bases to trimming and J lost 0 bases, with 8 bases between them. CDR1 MNHEY and CDR2 SMNVEV come from the germline V gene (reference sequence). The CDR3 totals 15 residues.